The 15 T cell receptor beta chains below were found in one sample sequenced in a study of vaccination effects on CD4 cells after COVID-19 (dated by TCRdb to 2021 to 2024). After more than 9 days of culture, CD4+ T cells were isolated with the EasySep CD4+ T cell isolation kit. Each participant got two doses of an mRNA SARS-CoV-2 vaccine, either BNT162b2 or mRNA-1273. Preparation of the library involved the immunoSEQ multiplex PCR assay. TCRdb took over this immuneACCESS table, retaining in-frame rearrangements with V and J assigned. Such tables are incomplete; in checked studies, under half of the missing clones stem from an unresolved V gene, and the remainder is unexplained. This sample holds 45,000 to 55,000 clones; approximately 70% were observed only once. The ten largest clones take up 5.5% to 8% of the sample. Their target antigens are unknown. Source: CD4+ T cells from PBMCs cultured without peptide, taken after COVID-19 vaccination. Source of these receptors: a human donor who received a COVID-19 vaccine.

The chain couples TRBV30 to TRBJ2-5; 7 nucleotides line up with TRBD1. The germline V gene has CDR1 GTSNPN and CDR2 SVGIG (reference sequence). V lost 1 base to trimming and J lost 4 bases; unmatched junction nucleotides: 3. The CDR3 has 13 residues. The CDR3, as DNA: TGTGCCTGGAGTGAGGACAGGATAGAGACCCAGTACTTC. Its protein product is CAWSEDRIETQYF.

This clone appeared a few times. V is TRBV3-1 (or the pseudogene TRBV3-2) and J is TRBJ1-1; D is undetermined. V was trimmed by 4 bases and J by 0 bases, leaving 18 bases between them. The CDR3 contains 17 residues. CDR1 is LGHDT, CDR2 YNNKEL, per germline (reference sequence). The CDR3: CASSLGSYSGLNTEAFF. CDR3 DNA: TGTGCCAGCAGCCTCGGCTCGTACTCCGGGTTGAACACTGAAGCTTTCTTT.

CDR3 nucleotide sequence: TGCGCCAGCAGCTTGGTCTCAGCGTTGCGAAGCGAGCAGTACTTC. This translates into CASSLVSALRSEQYF. The V gene is TRBV5-1, the J gene TRBJ2-7, with D hard to call. V was trimmed by 0 bases and J by 6 bases, leaving 16 bases between them. Germline CDR1 reads SGHRS; CDR2 reads YFSETQ. The CDR3 is 15 amino acids.

The genes are TRBV5-4 and TRBJ1-2, with D uncertain. The germline V and J ends were trimmed by 5 bases and 4 bases, with 12 bases remaining between them. This CDR3 contains 13 residues. Germline-derived CDR1 and CDR2 are SGHNT and YYREEE (reference sequence). The CDR3 loop reads CASSTDGSYGYTF. CDR3 sequence (DNA): TGTGCCAGCAGTACGGACGGGTCCTATGGCTACACCTTC.

This chain links TRBV10-3 with TRBJ1-2; a possible D gene is TRBD1 (5 bases). Trimming shortened V by 3 bases and J by 3 bases, and 20 bases separated the two germline ends. Germline V gene data show CDR1 as ENHRY and CDR2 as SYGVKD. The CDR3 spans 17 residues. The CDR3 region has the DNA TGTGCCATCAGTGATCCCAACCGCGGGGGGTCGGACTATGGCTACACCTTC. Translation gives CAISDPNRGGSDYGYTF.

V and J are TRBV18 and TRBJ1-2; the match to TRBD1 covers 11 bases. This CDR3 contains 16 residues. V lost 2 bases, J lost 3 bases, and 5 bases stayed unmatched. Per germline, CDR1 KGHSH and CDR2 LQKENI. The CDR3 loop reads CASSPSPGQGDYGYTF. The CDR3 DNA reads TGTGCCAGCTCACCATCCCCGGGACAGGGGGACTATGGCTACACCTTC.

The chain couples TRBV4-1 to TRBJ1-1; D gene uncertain. The germline V gene encodes CDR1 MGHRA and CDR2 YSYEKL. The CDR3 is made up of 15 amino acids. The V end was cut by 4 bases, the J end by 1 base, with 13 bases between. The CDR3, as DNA: TGCGCCAGCAGCCTCTTACCGGGCGGGAACACTGAAGCTTTCTTT. This encodes CASSLLPGGNTEAFF.

The chain has TRBV18 and TRBJ2-7; 8 bases map to TRBD1. Trimming cost V 6 bases and J 0 bases; bases outside gene matches: 7. Looked up from germline, CDR1 is KGHSH and CDR2 is LQKENI. The CDR3 totals 15 residues. The CDR3 DNA reads TGTGCCAGCTCCCCGACAGGGGTAGACTCCTACGAGCAGTACTTC. Translating it yields CASSPTGVDSYEQYF. Supplemented by reference TRBV18 and TRBJ2-7, the full variable domain reads NAGVMQNPRHLVRRRGQEARLRCSPMKGHSHVYWYRQLPEEGLKFMVYLQKENIIDESGMPKERFSAEFPKEGPSILRIQQVVRGDSAAYFCASSPTGVDSYEQYFGPGTRLTVT.

The chain combines TRBV5-6 with TRBJ1-6; D is unclear. Deletions cut 4 bases from V and 7 bases from J, with 9 bases between. The CDR3 has 13 amino acids. Per the germline V gene, CDR1 is SGHDT and CDR2 is YYEEEE. The CDR3 DNA reads TGTGCCAGCAGCCTGCCCCTCAATTCACCCCTCCACTTT. Protein sequence: CASSLPLNSPLHF.

This chain uses TRBV6-5 with TRBJ1-2; D remains unclear. The V and J ends lost 0 bases and 3 bases respectively, with 11 bases between them. This CDR3 is built from 15 residues. Germline V gene sequence: CDR1 MNHEY, CDR2 SVGAGI. The CDR3, as DNA: TGTGCCAGCAGTTACTCGTCGGGAGCGGACTATGGCTACACCTTC. Protein product: CASSYSSGADYGYTF.

The chain is built from TRBV5-5 and TRBJ1-2, with 8 positions matching TRBD1. V shed 3 bases, J shed 3 bases, and the junction held 7 bases outside the gene matches. CDR3 length: 15 residues. Germline V gives CDR1 SGHKS, CDR2 YYEKEE (reference sequence). CDR3 nucleotides: TGTGCCAGCAGCTCCTTCAGGGGGCGGTACTATGGCTACACCTTC. Translated, it gives CASSSFRGRYYGYTF.

This clone was found a few times. The CDR3 loop reads CASTRSLGIAKNIQYF. The CDR3 region has the DNA TGTGCCAGCACCCGTTCACTGGGGATAGCCAAAAACATTCAGTACTTC. The chain couples TRBV7-9 to TRBJ2-4; the D is unclear. The V gene's germline CDR1 is SEHNR and CDR2 FQNEAQ (reference sequence). This CDR3 contains 16 residues. Between the trimmed V and J ends, which lost 7 bases and 0 bases, there was a span of 16 bases.

The rearrangement uses TRBV7-2 and TRBJ2-7, with 7 positions matching TRBD1. Germline CDR1 and CDR2: SGHTA and FQGNSA. Losses at the gene ends were 5 bases for V and 1 base for J; bases not matched to a gene: 8. The CDR3 has 15 amino acids. As DNA, the CDR3 is TGTGCCAGCAGCGCCAGGACAGGACCATCCTACGAGCAGTACTTC. Protein: CASSARTGPSYEQYF.

The V gene is TRBV28, the J gene TRBJ2-7; no definite D call. Trimming took off 6 bases at V and 5 bases at J, with 17 bases between the two ends. The CDR3 covers 14 residues. Germline V lookup: CDR1 MDHEN, CDR2 SYDVKM. The CDR3 DNA reads TGTGCCAGCAGCCCCGTCGACGGCGGCCACGAGCAGTACTTC. Its translation is CASSPVDGGHEQYF.

The gene calls are TRBV18 and TRBJ1-5; TRBD1 matches at 8 bases. V lost 5 bases and J lost 10; bases outside the gene matches: 7. CDR1 KGHSH and CDR2 LQKENI come from the germline V gene. The CDR3 is 13 amino acids. The CDR3 is CASSYDRGEPQHF. The CDR3 bases are TGTGCCAGCTCATACGACAGGGGCGAACCCCAGCATTTT.